The 21 T cell receptor beta chains below all came from one sample that was sequenced in a study of cytomegalovirus exposure and HLA in healthy donors. Primers for the PCR totalled 60 Vbeta and 13 Jbeta. Generated by immunoSEQ multiplex PCR, the TCRdb table keeps only in-frame clones and is missing some. The data contain over 100,000 clones, less than 65% of them singletons. Material for sequencing was PBMCs. The receptor set was obtained from a middle-aged man in good health and CMV-seropositive.

The DNA for the CDR3 is TGTGCCAGCAGTTACTCAAAAGCGGGAGGGGATACGCAGTATTTT. It encodes CASSYSKAGGDTQYF. This chain joins TRBV6-6 and TRBJ2-3, with TRBD2 matching 10 bases. The CDR3 runs 15 residues. In germline, CDR1 is MNHNY, CDR2 SVGAGI (reference sequence). The trim removed 0 bases at V and 6 bases at J, leaving 3 bases unmatched.

V usage is TRBV6-5 and J usage is TRBJ2-5; TRBD1 aligns across 9 bases. The V segment lost 4 bases and the J segment 2 bases; nucleotides outside the gene matches: 5. CDR3 length: 15 residues. Germline lookup yields CDR1 MNHEY and CDR2 SVGAGI. DNA of the CDR3: TGTGCCAGCAGTTCCCCGGACAGGGGTCAAGAGACCCAGTACTTC. This codes for CASSSPDRGQETQYF.

In its sample, this clone was seen once. The chain employs TRBV5-1 and TRBJ2-7; 12 nucleotides agree with TRBD1. The CDR3 extends over 16 amino acids. The germline gives CDR1 SGHRS, CDR2 YFSETQ. Trimming cost V 4 bases and J 5 bases; bases outside gene matches: 10. The CDR3 is CASSIIPGQGAHEQYF. The DNA of the CDR3 is TGCGCCAGCAGCATCATACCGGGACAGGGGGCTCACGAGCAGTACTTC.

The chain has TRBV4-3 and TRBJ1-2, with 10 bases matching TRBD1. Per germline, CDR1 LGHNA and CDR2 YSLEER. The junction had 9 bases not matched to a gene; V was cut back by 5 bases and J by 6 bases. This CDR3 comprises 15 residues. The CDR3 region is CASSENPGTGDGYTF. CDR3 coding DNA: TGCGCCAGCAGCGAAAACCCCGGGACAGGGGATGGCTACACCTTC.

The genes are TRBV19 and TRBJ2-3, with a possible D match to TRBD1 (6 bases). This CDR3 has 18 residues. Germline V lookup: CDR1 LNHDA, CDR2 SQIVND (reference sequence). V was trimmed by 6 bases and J by 0 bases, leaving 22 bases between them. CDR3 protein: CASRSMGHRDTSTDTQYF. In DNA, the CDR3 is TGTGCCAGTAGGTCGATGGGACACCGAGATACTAGCACAGATACGCAGTATTTT.

This clone has just a few counts. V gene TRBV9 combines with J gene TRBJ2-5; 8 nucleotides align to TRBD2. This CDR3 comprises 16 residues. Germline V CDR1 and CDR2: SGDLS, YYNGEE. V was clipped by 3 bases and J by 4 bases; unmatched bases: 11. Here the CDR3 reads CASSAFNGAGGETQYF. The CDR3 region has the DNA TGTGCCAGCAGCGCTTTTAACGGGGCGGGAGGAGAGACCCAGTACTTC.

This chain joins TRBV6-1 and TRBJ2-7, with D possibly matching TRBD2 (5 bases). In germline, CDR1 is MNHNS, CDR2 SASEGT. The CDR3 runs 15 residues. The V and J ends lost 2 bases and 6 bases respectively, with 17 bases between them. Here the CDR3 reads CASSEPGSSFFEQYF. The CDR3 DNA follows: TGTGCCAGCAGTGAACCGGGGTCCTCTTTCTTCGAGCAGTACTTC.

The chain couples TRBV7-3 to TRBJ2-3; D is possibly TRBD1 (5 bases). Trimming left V 4 bases short and J 4 bases short, with 6 bases between. The CDR3 length is 12 residues. The germline V gene has CDR1 SGHTA and CDR2 FQGTGA. The CDR3 protein is CASSSTADTQYF. The CDR3 DNA sequence: TGTGCCAGCAGCTCGACAGCAGATACGCAGTATTTT.

This sequence joins TRBV19 and TRBJ1-2, with D possibly matching TRBD1 (6 bases). The V gene's germline CDR1 is LNHDA and CDR2 SQIVND (reference sequence). The V and J ends lost 6 bases and 5 bases respectively, with 16 bases between them. This CDR3 comprises 14 residues. DNA of the CDR3: TGTGCCAGTAGCGAGCAGGGGCTGGAGTATGGCTACACCTTC. It encodes CASSEQGLEYGYTF.

The rearrangement uses TRBV9 and TRBJ2-3; D is uncertain. V lost 4 bases and J 2 bases, leaving 8 bases between the germline ends. The CDR3 is 13 residues long. Germline V gene sequence: CDR1 SGDLS, CDR2 YYNGEE. The CDR3 DNA follows: TGTGCCAGCAGCTTTACTACCACAGATACGCAGTATTTT. Translation: CASSFTTTDTQYF.

This chain connects TRBV7-8 to TRBJ1-1; D perhaps matches TRBD1 (5 bases). The CDR3 extends over 12 amino acids. V was cut by 3 bases and J by 3 bases, with 5 bases left in between. CDR1 and CDR2 from the germline V gene are SGHVS and FQNEAQ. The CDR3 DNA reads TGTGCCAGCAGCTTCAGGGACACTGAAGCTTTCTTT. It specifies CASSFRDTEAFF.

The chain couples TRBV18 to TRBJ2-7; 8 bases fit TRBD1. Germline trimming cut 0 bases from V and 5 bases from J; bases unmatched to any gene: 3. The CDR3 sequence is 14 residues long. CDR1 and CDR2 from the germline V gene are KGHSH and LQKENI. CDR3 loop: CASSPPHRGDEQYF. CDR3 nucleotide sequence: TGTGCCAGCTCACCACCGCACAGGGGGGACGAGCAGTACTTC.

The chain combines TRBV11-3 with TRBJ2-7; the match to TRBD2 covers 9 bases. The CDR3 has 12 residues. The trim removed 5 bases at V and 6 bases at J, leaving 2 bases unmatched. Germline CDR1 SGHNT, CDR2 YENEEA. The DNA of the CDR3 is TGTGCCAGCAGCCCAGCGGGGGGCGAGCAGTACTTC. Its protein product is CASSPAGGEQYF.

This clone was seen only once. The chain joins TRBV5-5 to TRBJ1-1; D is undetermined. From germline, CDR1 is SGHKS and CDR2 YYEKEE (reference sequence). The CDR3 is 13 residues long. Trimming shortened V by 3 bases and J by 5 bases, and 11 bases separated the two germline ends. The CDR3 is CASSWTRDTEAFF. The CDR3 DNA reads as TGTGCCAGCAGCTGGACGCGGGATACTGAAGCTTTCTTT.

The chain joins TRBV27 to TRBJ1-6, with 8 bases matching TRBD1. Losses at the gene ends were 7 bases for V and 10 bases for J; bases not matched to a gene: 6. The germline gives CDR1 MNHEY, CDR2 SMNVEV (reference sequence). The CDR3 runs 13 residues. The CDR3 spells CASTDRGQSPLHF. The CDR3 DNA is TGTGCCAGCACCGACAGGGGCCAATCACCCCTCCACTTT.

This chain connects TRBV29-1 to TRBJ2-1; perhaps TRBD2 as D (5 bases). Germline values: CDR1 SQVTM, CDR2 ANQGSEA. V lost 4 bases and J 6 bases, leaving 16 bases between the germline ends. This CDR3 is built from 14 residues. CDR3 residues: CSVAGISEGNEQFF. The CDR3 DNA is TGCAGCGTTGCCGGGATTAGCGAGGGCAATGAGCAGTTCTTC.

This clone was counted only a few times. The chain couples TRBV6-5 to TRBJ2-2, with 7 positions matching TRBD1. There are 13 residues in the CDR3. V lost 6 bases and J lost 10; bases outside the gene matches: 8. Germline values: CDR1 MNHEY, CDR2 SVGAGI. The CDR3 region has the DNA TGTGCCAGCAGCCCCGTACAGGGGTTGGAGCTGTTTTTT. Translating it yields CASSPVQGLELFF.

This clone was seen only a few times. The chain employs TRBV6-5 and TRBJ2-7, with 11 bases matching TRBD2. Losses at the gene ends were 2 bases for V and 4 bases for J; bases not matched to a gene: 1. Germline CDR1 reads MNHEY; CDR2 reads SVGAGI. The CDR3 spans 14 residues. The CDR3 spells CASSYTSGSYEQYF. In DNA, the CDR3 is TGTGCCAGCAGTTACACTAGCGGGAGTTACGAGCAGTACTTC.

This clone has a handful of counts. The sample has other DNA sequences that encode this CDR3 too. V and J are TRBV5-1 and TRBJ2-7, with D unresolved. The V and J ends lost 4 bases and 0 bases respectively, with 5 bases between them. The germline CDR1 and CDR2 sequences are SGHRS and YFSETQ. This CDR3 has 12 residues. The CDR3 here is CASSIDSYEQYF. CDR3 nucleotide sequence: TGCGCCAGCAGCATAGACTCCTACGAGCAGTACTTC.

Details on this clone: The conserved closing phenylalanine or tryptophan is absent in this CDR3, likely reflecting a read error. The V call is TRBV7-9, the J call TRBJ2-4; 7 positions agree with TRBD1. The CDR3 has 16 amino acids. Germline loops: CDR1 SEHNR, CDR2 FQNEAQ (reference sequence). V trimming: 5 bases; J trimming: 0 bases; junction bases outside the gene matches: 7. The CDR3 bases are TGTGCCAGCAGCACCGGACAGGCTCTAGCCAAAAACATTCAGTACTGC. Translated: CASSTGQALAKNIQYC.

The sample holds one count of this clone. This sequence joins TRBV5-1 and TRBJ1-4; 11 bases agree with TRBD1. CDR1 is SGHRS, CDR2 YFSETQ, per germline. The J segment lost 0 bases and the V segment lost 4 bases, leaving 2 bases of the junction unmatched. The CDR3 spans 16 residues. CDR3 amino acids: CASSRGQGATNEKLFF. CDR3 nucleotides: TGCGCCAGCAGCAGGGGACAGGGGGCAACTAATGAAAAACTGTTTTTT.